The 32 T cell receptor beta chains presented below share a single source sample, sequenced in a study of shared clonotypes between healthy human individuals (dated by TCRdb to the early 2020s). Library preparation was by the immunoSEQ multiplex PCR assay. Sourced from immuneACCESS, this table was stored by TCRdb with only in-frame sequences that have V and J called. A share of the clones is absent; for the studies checked, an unresolved V gene accounts for under half, and the remainder has no known explanation. The sample profile shows 500,000 or so clones; more than 95% of them were found once. Under 0.065% of the sample goes to the ten largest clones. Material: naive CD4+ T cells sorted from blood. Taken with the paper, the label for cell subset or site translates to: CD45RA+ positively selected. The receptor set was obtained from a woman aged 30 to 39 in good health.

V and J are TRBV6-1 and TRBJ2-7, with D possibly TRBD2 on 6 matching bases. Germline assignment: CDR1 MNHNS and CDR2 SASEGT. This CDR3 has 14 residues. V gave up 7 bases and J gave up 3 bases, with 16 bases separating them. CDR3 DNA sequence: TGTGCCAGCATGATACGGGAGAACGGCTACGAGCAGTACTTC. Amino acids: CASMIRENGYEQYF.

This chain joins TRBV10-2 and TRBJ1-4, with TRBD1 matching 7 bases. V lost 1 base to trimming and J lost 7 bases; unmatched junction nucleotides: 6. Germline V CDR1 and CDR2: WSHSY, SAAADI. CDR3 size: 15 residues. DNA of the CDR3: TGCGCCAGCAGTGAGTTAGGGGGCGAGGTTGAAAAACTGTTTTTT. It specifies CASSELGGEVEKLFF.

To note about this clone: The junction departs from germline at one end; a sequencing error may be responsible. V usage is TRBV9 and J usage is TRBJ2-3; 8 bases are a match to TRBD1. Germline loops: CDR1 SGDLS, CDR2 YYNGEE. The CDR3 contains 18 residues. The DNA for the CDR3 is TGTGCCAGCAGCGGGGACAGGACATCGGGCAGTGGCACGGATACGCAGTATTTT. Residues: CASSGDRTSGSGTDTQYF.

V gene TRBV5-8 combines with J gene TRBJ2-7; D perhaps matches TRBD2 (5 bases). Germline CDR1 reads SGHTS; CDR2 reads YDEGEE. This CDR3 comprises 15 residues. V lost 2 bases and J lost 6, with 18 bases in between. The CDR3 nucleotides are TGTGCCAGCAGCTTTCGGCGACCCGAGAGCGGCGAGCAGTACTTC. Its protein is CASSFRRPESGEQYF.

This chain connects TRBV6-5 to TRBJ2-7, with D maybe TRBD2 (6 bases). Germline V lookup: CDR1 MNHEY, CDR2 SVGAGI. CDR3 length: 15 amino acids. Trimming cost V 0 bases and J 3 bases, with 12 bases left between them. The CDR3 is CASSYSRWGVYEQYF. The DNA for the CDR3 is TGTGCCAGCAGTTACTCCAGGTGGGGGGTCTACGAGCAGTACTTC.

The chain couples TRBV5-1 to TRBJ2-1; maybe TRBD2 (5 bases). The CDR3 totals 17 residues. In germline, CDR1 is SGHRS, CDR2 YFSETQ. Deletions cut 0 bases from V and 1 base from J, with 14 bases between. CDR3 sequence reads: CASSLGRSGFSYNEQFF. The CDR3 coding sequence is TGCGCCAGCAGCTTGGGCCGCTCGGGATTTTCCTACAATGAGCAGTTCTTC.

This sequence joins TRBV9 and TRBJ1-5; 7 bases line up with TRBD1. J lost 3 bases, V lost 3 bases, and 12 bases had no gene match. The CDR3 sequence is 17 residues long. CDR1 SGDLS and CDR2 YYNGEE come from the germline V gene. The CDR3 DNA reads as TGTGCCAGCAGCGCTGGGGGCGCCGGGACAGTCAATCAGCCCCAGCATTTT. It specifies CASSAGGAGTVNQPQHF.

The J gene is TRBJ2-1, the V gene TRBV7-3, with D tentatively TRBD1 (5 bases). Germline CDR1 is SGHTA and CDR2 is FQGTGA. V lost 0 bases, J lost 5 bases, and 8 bases lay in between. The CDR3 runs to 14 residues. CDR3: CASSLTRGDNEQFF. CDR3 nucleotides: TGTGCCAGCAGCTTAACTAGGGGCGACAATGAGCAGTTCTTC. Together with reference TRBV7-3 and TRBJ2-1, the CDR3 gives the full variable domain: GAGVSQTPSNKVTEKGKYVELRCDPISGHTALYWYRQSLGQGPEFLIYFQGTGAADDSGLPNDRFFAVRPEGSVSTLKIQRTERGDSAVYLCASSLTRGDNEQFFGPGTRLTVL.

This sequence joins TRBV18 and TRBJ1-1; perhaps TRBD1 as D (6 bases). Per germline, CDR1 KGHSH and CDR2 LQKENI. The V gene lost 3 bases and the J gene lost 5 bases, with 16 bases spanning the gap. The CDR3 is 15 residues long. CDR3 nucleotide sequence: TGTGCCAGCTCACCGGAAGGGGGGCTGGGGACTGAAGCTTTCTTT. It translates to CASSPEGGLGTEAFF.

This chain joins TRBV4-1 and TRBJ1-4; D unresolved. Germline CDR1 reads MGHRA; CDR2 reads YSYEKL. V was shortened by 1 base and J by 11 bases, with 14 bases between the two germline ends. This CDR3 has 14 residues. For the CDR3, the DNA is TGCGCCAGCAGCCAAGCCCCTGCGGTGGGTAAACTGTTTTTT. This translates into CASSQAPAVGKLFF.

The V and J genes are TRBV29-1 and TRBJ2-1, with 7 positions matching TRBD2. The CDR3 sequence is 17 residues long. V was clipped by 6 bases and J by 4 bases; unmatched bases: 18. Germline CDR1 and CDR2: SQVTM and ANQGSEA. DNA for the CDR3: TGCAGCGTGCAGAAAGGAAAGCGGGGTTCCCTATACAATGAGCAGTTCTTC. Encoded protein: CSVQKGKRGSLYNEQFF.

Written as DNA, the CDR3 is TGTGCCAGCAGCTCACTCTTGGGCAGACAGTACCAAGAGACCCAGTACTTC. Translated: CASSSLLGRQYQETQYF. The rearrangement uses TRBV7-9 and TRBJ2-5, with D maybe TRBD1 (5 bases). Between the trimmed V and J ends, which lost 4 bases and 0 bases, there was a span of 18 bases. Germline V lookup: CDR1 SEHNR, CDR2 FQNEAQ (reference sequence). CDR3 size: 17 residues.

The genes are TRBV28 and TRBJ2-3; 8 bases line up with TRBD2. This CDR3 comprises 16 residues. The germline V gene encodes CDR1 MDHEN and CDR2 SYDVKM. V was pared by 3 bases and J by 4 bases, with 9 bases of the junction left unmatched. CDR3 loop: CASSFKAGGFPDTQYF. CDR3 sequence (DNA): TGTGCCAGCAGTTTTAAGGCGGGAGGTTTTCCAGATACGCAGTATTTT. The entire variable domain, with the rest obtained from reference TRBV28 and TRBJ2-3, is as follows: DVKVTQSSRYLVKRTGEKVFLECVQDMDHENMFWYRQDPGLGLRLIYFSYDVKMKEKGDIPEGYSVSREKKERFSLILESASTNQTSMYLCASSFKAGGFPDTQYFGPGTRLTVL.

The genes are TRBV29-1 and TRBJ2-3; no clear D gene. V was clipped by 5 bases and J by 6 bases, with 9 bases between them. The CDR3 covers 11 residues. The germline CDR1 and CDR2 sequences are SQVTM and ANQGSEA. The CDR3, as DNA: TGCAGCGTTAACGGTGGGGATACGCAGTATTTT. Protein product: CSVNGGDTQYF.

The chain carries TRBV9 and TRBJ2-7; weak D call: TRBD1 (6 bases). The germline gives CDR1 SGDLS, CDR2 YYNGEE. The V and J ends lost 7 bases and 4 bases respectively, with 18 bases between them. The CDR3 loop spans 14 amino acids. The CDR3 DNA follows: TGTGCCAGCCCTGCAGGGGAAAGTACGTACGAGCAGTACTTC. It yields the protein CASPAGESTYEQYF.

The chain uses TRBV5-4 and TRBJ2-5; tentatively, D is TRBD1 (6 bases). V shed 3 bases and J shed 6 bases, with 21 bases lying between them. There are 16 residues in the CDR3. CDR1 is SGHNT, CDR2 YYREEE, per germline (reference sequence). This CDR3 is CASSWGQGMDMKTQYF. In DNA, the CDR3 is TGTGCCAGCAGCTGGGGCCAGGGGATGGATATGAAGACCCAGTACTTC.

The J gene is TRBJ2-5, the V gene TRBV6-5, with a possible D match to TRBD2 (6 bases). The CDR3 sequence is 14 residues long. Per the germline V gene, CDR1 is MNHEY and CDR2 is SVGAGI. The V gene lost 2 bases and the J gene lost 2 bases, with 9 bases spanning the gap. CDR3 sequence (DNA): TGTGCCAGCAGTTACGTAGCGGCGCAAGAGACCCAGTACTTC. Translated: CASSYVAAQETQYF.

The chain couples TRBV7-2 to TRBJ1-1; tentative D call: TRBD1 (5 bases). V shed 4 bases and J shed 2 bases, with 20 bases lying between them. The germline V gene encodes CDR1 SGHTA and CDR2 FQGNSA. CDR3 length: 17 residues. The CDR3 is CASSSPYGTRGNTEAFF. CDR3 bases: TGTGCCAGCAGCTCCCCTTATGGGACCCGGGGAAACACTGAAGCTTTCTTT.

The V call is TRBV7-9, the J call TRBJ2-7; D call uncertain. The CDR3 has 14 amino acids. V was clipped by 3 bases and J by 3 bases, with 12 bases between them. Germline V CDR1 and CDR2: SEHNR, FQNEAQ (reference sequence). The CDR3 spells CASSLTRLNYEQYF. The CDR3, as DNA: TGTGCCAGCAGCTTGACAAGGCTTAACTACGAGCAGTACTTC. The full variable domain, with the rest looked up from reference TRBV7-9 and TRBJ2-7, is DTGVSQNPRHKITKRGQNVTFRCDPISEHNRLYWYRQTLGQGPEFLTYFQNEAQLEKSRLLSDRFSAERPKGSFSTLEIQRTEQGDSAMYLCASSLTRLNYEQYFGPGTRLTVT.

The chain carries TRBV2 and TRBJ2-7; TRBD2 matches at 7 bases. This CDR3 has 14 amino acids. Germline CDR1 is SNHLY and CDR2 is FYNNEI. V dropped 6 bases and J dropped 6; count of bases not matched to a gene: 11. CDR3 loop: CASSVFAGVLEQYF. In DNA, the CDR3 is TGTGCCAGCAGCGTCTTCGCGGGAGTTCTCGAGCAGTACTTC.

DNA for the CDR3: TGCGCCAGCAGCCTGGACGACAGGCCCTACGAGCAGTACTTC. Translation: CASSLDDRPYEQYF. The gene calls are TRBV5-1 and TRBJ2-7, with D perhaps TRBD1 (6 bases). Trimming stripped 4 bases from V and 2 bases from J, with 13 bases between. The CDR3 runs 14 residues. The germline V gene has CDR1 SGHRS and CDR2 YFSETQ.

The V call is TRBV6-1, the J call TRBJ1-5; 8 bases are a match to TRBD1. J lost 5 bases, V lost 4 bases, and 7 bases had no gene match. There are 15 residues in the CDR3. CDR1 and CDR2 from the germline V gene are MNHNS and SASEGT. In nucleotides, the CDR3 is TGTGCCAGCAGTGTGAGTACAGGGGGAGATCAGCCCCAGCATTTT. It yields the protein CASSVSTGGDQPQHF.

The rearrangement uses TRBV9 and TRBJ1-1; D is uncertain. Trimming shortened V by 4 bases and J by 1 base, and 8 bases separated the two germline ends. This CDR3 has 13 residues. Looked up from germline, CDR1 is SGDLS and CDR2 is YYNGEE. This CDR3 reads CASSSRENTEAFF. The CDR3 region has the DNA TGTGCCAGCAGCTCAAGGGAGAACACTGAAGCTTTCTTT.

The chain carries TRBV29-1 and TRBJ1-4; 7 bases fit TRBD1. The CDR3 totals 14 residues. J lost 11 bases, V lost 7 bases, and 16 bases had no gene match. Germline V gene lookup returns CDR1 SQVTM and CDR2 ANQGSEA. The CDR3 coding sequence is TGCAGCGCCAGGGAGGGGGCCTCAGATGGGAAACTGTTTTTT. This codes for CSAREGASDGKLFF.

The chain couples TRBV5-1 to TRBJ1-2, with D possibly being TRBD1 (6 bases). Per the germline V gene, CDR1 is SGHRS and CDR2 is YFSETQ. CDR3 length: 17 amino acids. V was clipped by 0 bases and J by 1 base, with 16 bases between them. In nucleotides, the CDR3 is TGCGCCAGCAGCTTGGGGGCAGGGGCGCTCATTAACTATGGCTACACCTTC. Translating it yields CASSLGAGALINYGYTF.

The chain couples TRBV18 to TRBJ1-5; D may be TRBD1 (5 bases). In germline, CDR1 is KGHSH, CDR2 LQKENI. Trimming removed 1 base at V and 2 bases at J, with 12 bases between. The CDR3 runs to 16 residues. The CDR3 bases are TGTGCCAGCTCACCACAGAGGGGAAGAGGCAATCAGCCCCAGCATTTT. Protein sequence: CASSPQRGRGNQPQHF.

The rearrangement joins TRBV10-2 to TRBJ2-7; TRBD2 agrees at 10 bases. Germline CDR1 reads WSHSY; CDR2 reads SAAADI. Trimming removed 8 bases from V and 1 base from J; junction bases left unmatched: 8. The CDR3 has 15 amino acids. The CDR3 DNA sequence: TGCGCCAGCGTGGGCTCAGCGGGAGGGTCCTACGAGCAGTACTTC. Translating it yields CASVGSAGGSYEQYF.

The chain has TRBV2 and TRBJ2-7; weak D call: TRBD2 (6 bases). CDR1 SNHLY and CDR2 FYNNEI come from the germline V gene. V lost 6 bases and J lost 0, with 15 bases in between. The CDR3 is 15 amino acids. CDR3 in amino acids: CASRKAGPNSYEQYF. CDR3 DNA: TGTGCCAGCAGGAAAGCGGGCCCGAACTCCTACGAGCAGTACTTC.

The V call is TRBV5-1, the J call TRBJ2-7; TRBD1 is a possible D gene (6 bases). The CDR3 length is 17 residues. Trimming cost V 0 bases and J 4 bases, with 20 bases left between them. Germline lookup yields CDR1 SGHRS and CDR2 YFSETQ. The CDR3 here is CASSLALGAPLGYEQYF. Written as DNA, the CDR3 is TGCGCCAGCAGCTTGGCCTTGGGGGCACCTTTGGGGTACGAGCAGTACTTC.

This clone was observed a single time. The chain employs TRBV2 and TRBJ1-1; weak D call: TRBD1 (5 bases). The germline V gene encodes CDR1 SNHLY and CDR2 FYNNEI. V lost 5 bases and J lost 4, with 20 bases in between. The CDR3 runs to 16 residues. The CDR3 DNA sequence: TGTGCCAGCAGTTATCGAAGGGGCCCATTGCCCACTGAAGCTTTCTTT. Translated, it gives CASSYRRGPLPTEAFF.

V usage is TRBV5-1 and J usage is TRBJ1-1; no firm D call. Trimming cost V 0 bases and J 5 bases, with 8 bases left between them. Looked up from germline, CDR1 is SGHRS and CDR2 is YFSETQ. CDR3 length: 13 amino acids. CDR3 amino acids: CASSLASRTEAFF. CDR3 nucleotide sequence: TGCGCCAGCAGCTTGGCGTCACGGACTGAAGCTTTCTTT.

The CDR3 region is CASSTRPSGGGIYEQYF. CDR3 DNA: TGTGCCAGCAGTACACGTCCTAGCGGAGGAGGAATCTACGAGCAGTACTTC. V is TRBV27 and J is TRBJ2-7, with 7 bases matching TRBD2. The V gene's germline CDR1 is MNHEY and CDR2 SMNVEV (reference sequence). This CDR3 contains 17 residues. The V and J ends lost 5 bases and 3 bases, in that order; junction bases with no gene match: 16.